This T cell receptor beta chain was documented in a study of T cells after yellow fever vaccination. Findings and caveats of the study: CD4 and CD8 compartments shared a small share of clonotypes.

Germline V lookup: CDR1 SGHRS, CDR2 YFSETQ. Trimming removed 4 bases from V and 4 bases from J; junction bases left unmatched: 8. There are 16 residues in the CDR3. Ten or more counts support this clonotype. The antigen remains unidentified. It was through 5'RACE template switching that TCR cDNA was made, with a universal primer site and UMIs added. In TCRdb, the 5' RACE reads were re-called with MiXCR into one record per CDR3 protein. The sample lists some 290,000 distinct CDR3 sequences, about 10% occurring once. This specimen was CD4+ T cells sorted from PBMCs, taken 45 days after the yellow fever booster vaccination. The receptor comes from a man younger than 35 who received the YFV17D yellow fever vaccine. The chain joins TRBV5-1 to TRBJ2-6, with 7 bases lining up with TRBD1. The CDR3 region has the DNA TGCGCCAGCAGCGGTTCGACAGGGTCCGGGGCCAACGTCCTGACTTTC. Its protein is CASSGSTGSGANVLTF.